One and the same sample provided the 21 T cell receptor beta chains below, sequenced in a study of blood T cell repertoires in COVID-19. Only in-frame clones appear in the TCRdb table, and some are missing; sequencing was by immunoSEQ multiplex PCR. Among some 170,000 clones listed, 80% to 90% were seen once. Sequences were obtained from PBMCs or T cells enriched from blood (not recorded which). Source of these receptors: a man between 45 and 60 years old who had recovered from COVID-19.

This clone was recorded a few times. The chain couples TRBV24-1 to TRBJ2-1; 7 nucleotides match TRBD1. Germline trimming cut 3 bases from V and 0 bases from J; bases unmatched to any gene: 22. This CDR3 is 22 amino acids long. Germline assignment: CDR1 KGHDR and CDR2 SFDVKD. The CDR3 loop reads CATSDPLGPLLLTGSSYNEQFF. The CDR3 DNA follows: TGTGCCACCAGTGATCCTCTGGGCCCGCTTCTATTGACAGGGAGCTCCTACAATGAGCAGTTCTTC.

The chain couples TRBV30 to TRBJ1-5; D might be TRBD1 (5 bases). Looked up from germline, CDR1 is GTSNPN and CDR2 is SVGIG (reference sequence). The CDR3 sequence is 13 residues long. The V and J ends lost 5 bases and 3 bases respectively, with 11 bases between them. The CDR3 DNA is TGTGCCTGGGGCGGGGGGAACAATCAGCCCCAGCATTTT. As protein: CAWGGGNNQPQHF.

Points on this clone: The same CDR3 also results from other DNA sequences found in this sample. The rearrangement links TRBV24-1 to TRBJ1-2; TRBD1 matches 8 bases. V gave up 7 bases and J gave up 7 bases; unmatched junction bases: 7. The CDR3 runs 13 residues. CDR1 and CDR2 from the germline V gene are KGHDR and SFDVKD. The CDR3 DNA is TGTGCCACCAGCCCCGGACAGGGAAGTGGCTACACCTTC. Translation gives CATSPGQGSGYTF.

The chain recombines TRBV11-2 with TRBJ1-2; no definite D call. Trimming stripped 2 bases from V and 4 bases from J, with 14 bases between. This CDR3 contains 15 residues. The germline V gene has CDR1 SGHAT and CDR2 FQNNGV. In DNA form, the CDR3 reads TGTGCCAGCAGCTTAACGGGAAGCGGAGGCTATGGCTACACCTTC. It translates to CASSLTGSGGYGYTF.

This clone showed up just a few times. CDR3 sequence (DNA): TGTGCCAGCAGTGTCAGGGGAAATAGCAATCAGCCCCAGCATTTT. Protein: CASSVRGNSNQPQHF. The J gene is TRBJ1-5, the V gene TRBV27; tentatively, D is TRBD1 (6 bases). CDR1 and CDR2 (germline): MNHEY, SMNVEV (reference sequence). The CDR3 loop spans 15 amino acids. The V gene lost 5 bases and the J gene lost 0 bases, with 11 bases spanning the gap.

This clone was detected only a few times. The chain carries TRBV30 and TRBJ1-2; the match to TRBD1 covers 9 bases. Germline CDR1 and CDR2: GTSNPN and SVGIG (reference sequence). This CDR3 spans 12 amino acids. The ends lost 8 bases at V and 7 bases at J; junction bases unmatched: 8. The CDR3 protein is CAGTGQGFGYTF. The CDR3 nucleotides read TGTGCCGGCACGGGACAGGGTTTTGGCTACACCTTC. Complete variable domain (other parts from reference TRBV30 and TRBJ1-2): SQTIHQWPATLVQPVGSPLSLECTVEGTSNPNLYWYRQAAGRGLQLLFYSVGIGQISSEVPQNLSASRPQDRQFILSSKKLLLSDSGFYLCAGTGQGFGYTFGSGTRLTVV.

The V gene is TRBV5-4, the J gene TRBJ1-1, with TRBD1 matching 9 bases. The CDR3 extends over 15 amino acids. Germline CDR1 and CDR2: SGHNT and YYREEE (reference sequence). The V segment lost 1 base and the J segment 4 bases; nucleotides outside the gene matches: 5. Here the CDR3 reads CASSLRTGVATEAFF. CDR3 nucleotides: TGTGCCAGCAGCTTGAGGACAGGGGTGGCCACTGAAGCTTTCTTT. Combining the CDR3 with reference TRBV5-4 and TRBJ1-1 gives the whole variable domain ETGVTQSPTHLIKTRGQQVTLRCSSQSGHNTVSWYQQALGQGPQFIFQYYREEENGRGNFPPRFSGLQFPNYSSELNVNALELDDSALYLCASSLRTGVATEAFFGQGTRLTVV.

V usage is TRBV5-4 and J usage is TRBJ1-2; maybe TRBD1 (6 bases). Trimming took off 3 bases at V and 8 bases at J, with 14 bases between the two ends. CDR3 length: 13 amino acids. In germline, CDR1 is SGHNT, CDR2 YYREEE (reference sequence). The DNA of the CDR3 is TGTGCCAGCAGCTCCCCCGACAGGAGCGGCTACACCTTC. This gives the protein CASSSPDRSGYTF. Complete variable domain (other parts from reference TRBV5-4 and TRBJ1-2): ETGVTQSPTHLIKTRGQQVTLRCSSQSGHNTVSWYQQALGQGPQFIFQYYREEENGRGNFPPRFSGLQFPNYSSELNVNALELDDSALYLCASSSPDRSGYTFGSGTRLTVV.

This clone has just one count. The chain has TRBV6-5 and TRBJ2-7; 11 bases are a match to TRBD1. After removal of 6 bases from V and 1 base from J, the junction contained 5 bases not matched to a gene. Looked up from germline, CDR1 is MNHEY and CDR2 is SVGAGI. This CDR3 is 15 amino acids long. In DNA, the CDR3 is TGTGCCAGCAGGTTCGGACAGGGGGCATCCTACGAGCAGTACTTC. It is translated as CASRFGQGASYEQYF.

The rearrangement links TRBV7-8 to TRBJ2-1; 11 bases match TRBD2. The CDR3 consists of 15 residues. J gave up 7 bases and V 1 base, and 3 bases lay outside the gene matches. Per germline, CDR1 SGHVS and CDR2 FQNEAQ. The chain's CDR3 is CASSLGTSGLNEQFF. In DNA form, the CDR3 reads TGTGCCAGCAGCTTAGGGACTAGCGGGTTGAATGAGCAGTTCTTC.

The gene calls are TRBV5-4 and TRBJ2-7, with TRBD1 matching 7 bases. The CDR3 contains 16 residues. CDR1 and CDR2 from the germline V gene are SGHNT and YYREEE (reference sequence). Trimming took 4 bases from V and 1 from J; bases not matched to a gene: 11. Written as DNA, the CDR3 is TGTGCCAGCAGCCCGTCCAGAGGACAGGAATCCTACGAGCAGTACTTC. Translated: CASSPSRGQESYEQYF.

This clone was observed a few times. The genes are TRBV6-5 and TRBJ2-3; tentative D call: TRBD1 (6 bases). Trimming left V 0 bases short and J 5 bases short, with 9 bases between. This CDR3 spans 14 amino acids. The germline CDR1 and CDR2 sequences are MNHEY and SVGAGI. Here the CDR3 reads CASSYSRGRDTQYF. CDR3 nucleotides: TGTGCCAGCAGTTACTCAAGGGGGAGAGATACGCAGTATTTT.

The chain uses TRBV6-5 and TRBJ2-5, with 8 bases identical to TRBD1. Germline trimming cut 10 bases from V and 5 bases from J; bases unmatched to any gene: 6. The V gene's germline CDR1 is MNHEY and CDR2 SVGAGI. This CDR3 has 12 amino acids. The CDR3 region is CATNHRGETQYF. The CDR3, as DNA: TGTGCCACCAACCACAGGGGGGAGACCCAGTACTTC.

V and J are TRBV28 and TRBJ1-1; 8 nucleotides match TRBD1. The junction had 4 bases not matched to a gene; V was cut back by 6 bases and J by 1 base. The CDR3 extends over 14 amino acids. From germline, CDR1 is MDHEN and CDR2 SYDVKM. The CDR3 region is CASRPGQANTEAFF. The CDR3 region has the DNA TGTGCCAGCAGACCGGGACAGGCGAACACTGAAGCTTTCTTT.

The V call is TRBV7-6, the J call TRBJ2-2, with D possibly TRBD2 on 6 matching bases. Germline CDR1 and CDR2: SGHVS and FNYEAQ. V lost 5 bases, J lost 1 base, and 14 bases lay in between. The CDR3 runs 16 residues. The CDR3 reads CASSQGLQQNTGELFF. DNA of the CDR3: TGTGCCAGCAGCCAGGGACTCCAACAGAACACCGGGGAGCTGTTTTTT.

The V call is TRBV10-3, the J call TRBJ1-3; no definite D call. The CDR3 runs 15 residues. Germline V gene sequence: CDR1 ENHRY, CDR2 SYGVKD. V lost 10 bases and J lost 0, with 16 bases in between. The chain's CDR3 is CATTPSEHSGNTIYF. The CDR3 nucleotides are TGTGCCACCACGCCCAGCGAACACTCTGGAAACACCATATATTTT.

The V gene is TRBV6-5, the J gene TRBJ1-2, with 8 bases identical to TRBD1. Germline lookup yields CDR1 MNHEY and CDR2 SVGAGI. This CDR3 region has 13 residues. The V gene end was trimmed by 6 bases and the J gene end by 4 bases; junction bases not matched to a gene: 4. CDR3 bases: TGTGCCAGCAGCCCGGACAGGGTCTATGGCTACACCTTC. Protein product: CASSPDRVYGYTF.

The sample holds one count of this clone. The V call is TRBV5-1, the J call TRBJ1-1; D may be TRBD1 (5 bases). Germline values: CDR1 SGHRS, CDR2 YFSETQ. V dropped 4 bases and J dropped 0 bases, with 16 bases sitting between them. This CDR3 has 16 residues. CDR3 amino acids: CASSPRESGMNTEAFF. CDR3 bases: TGCGCCAGCAGCCCACGGGAGTCAGGGATGAACACTGAAGCTTTCTTT.

This clone showed up just once. This chain connects TRBV24-1 to TRBJ2-5, with D possibly matching TRBD1 (6 bases). CDR3 length equals 14 residues. The germline V gene has CDR1 KGHDR and CDR2 SFDVKD. Trimming cost V 4 bases and J 3 bases, with 11 bases left between them. The CDR3 loop is CATSDTDSKETQYF. In nucleotides, the CDR3 is TGTGCCACCAGTGACACGGACAGTAAAGAGACCCAGTACTTC.

The chain is built from TRBV5-5 and TRBJ2-5; D is ambiguous. The CDR3 is 14 amino acids. Deletions cut 4 bases from V and 1 base from J, with 11 bases between. Germline V CDR1 and CDR2: SGHKS, YYEKEE (reference sequence). The CDR3 spells CASSPYIGQETQYF. The CDR3 DNA is TGTGCCAGCAGCCCTTACATTGGCCAAGAGACCCAGTACTTC.

The chain joins TRBV2 to TRBJ1-5, with 7 bases identical to TRBD1. CDR1 is SNHLY, CDR2 FYNNEI, per germline. The trim removed 4 bases at V and 2 bases at J, leaving 5 bases unmatched. The CDR3 loop spans 15 amino acids. CDR3 coding DNA: TGTGCCAGCAGTGTCAGACAGGGCGGCAATCAGCCCCAGCATTTT. As protein: CASSVRQGGNQPQHF.